The next 26 T cell receptor beta chains were all read from a single sample in a study of T cell repertoires in cytomegalovirus infection. TCRdb re-called the reads with MiXCR, one entry per CDR3 protein. The sample has around 250,000 distinct CDR3 sequences; more than 15% are singletons. The sequencing sample was made of CD8+ T cells from PBMCs. These TCRs come from a human donor in good health (CMV status not recorded). Some clones in this sample may be carry-over from other donors' samples.

This clonotype was detected ten times or more. The chain joins TRBV6-5 to TRBJ2-7; D remains ambiguous. CDR3 length: 16 residues. Germline V lookup: CDR1 MNHEY, CDR2 SVGAGI. Trimming took off 0 bases at V and 0 bases at J, with 12 bases between the two ends. The CDR3 is CASSYSKSDPSYEQYF. Here the CDR3 DNA reads TGTGCCAGCAGTTACTCGAAGTCAGACCCCTCCTACGAGCAGTACTTC.

V and J are TRBV16 and TRBJ1-6; the D is unclear. Germline values: CDR1 KGHSY, CDR2 FQNENV. V was cut by 1 base and J by 11 bases, with 12 bases left in between. This CDR3 is 14 amino acids long. The CDR3 here is CASSQFGPDTPLHF. CDR3 nucleotide sequence: TGTGCCAGCAGCCAATTCGGTCCAGATACACCCCTCCACTTT.

In this sample, this clonotype turned up a few times. CDR3 sequence reads: CASGTGATYNSPLHF. DNA for the CDR3: TGTGCCAGCGGTACAGGGGCCACCTATAATTCACCCCTCCACTTT. V gene TRBV7-6 combines with J gene TRBJ1-6; 7 nucleotides align to TRBD1. The junction had 6 bases not matched to a gene; V was cut back by 8 bases and J by 2 bases. CDR1 is SGHVS, CDR2 FNYEAQ, per germline. The CDR3 has 15 residues.

This clonotype has ten or more counts. V gene TRBV7-8 combines with J gene TRBJ1-5; no reliable D call. Trimming stripped 2 bases from V and 0 bases from J, with 8 bases between. Germline V CDR1 and CDR2: SGHVS, FQNEAQ. The CDR3 contains 15 residues. The CDR3 nucleotides are TGTGCCAGCAGCTTAATGGGCAATAGCAATCAGCCCCAGCATTTT. Translated: CASSLMGNSNQPQHF.

Points on this clonotype: Sequence at one end of the junction differs from germline and may be a read error. The chain carries TRBV7-9 and TRBJ2-2; 11 nucleotides align to TRBD1. The CDR3 spans 17 residues. Germline CDR1 is SEHNR and CDR2 is FQNEAQ (reference sequence). CDR3 sequence: CDSSYPDRGQHTGELFF. For the CDR3, the DNA is TGTGACAGCAGCTACCCGGACAGGGGGCAGCACACCGGGGAGCTGTTTTTT.

CDR3 in amino acids: CASSTTGALSNYGYTF. The CDR3 region has the DNA TGTGCCAGCAGTACGACAGGGGCGCTATCTAACTATGGCTACACCTTC. The chain uses TRBV2 and TRBJ1-2; 8 bases align to TRBD1. The junction had 8 bases not matched to a gene; V was cut back by 5 bases and J by 0 bases. The CDR3 sequence is 16 residues long. Germline lookup yields CDR1 SNHLY and CDR2 FYNNEI.

This clonotype was detected only a few times. The rearrangement links TRBV6-4 to TRBJ2-1, with 8 nucleotides matching TRBD2. CDR1 MRHNA and CDR2 SNTAGT come from the germline V gene. The V segment lost 0 bases and the J segment 3 bases; nucleotides outside the gene matches: 1. The CDR3 totals 15 residues. CDR3 DNA: TGTGCCAGCAGTGACTCCGGGGGGGGCTACAATGAGCAGTTCTTC. Amino acids: CASSDSGGGYNEQFF.

This clonotype was detected a few times. The chain carries TRBV20-1 and TRBJ2-3; tentatively, D is TRBD1 (5 bases). The CDR3 runs 19 residues. The germline CDR1 and CDR2 sequences are DFQATT and SNEGSKA (reference sequence). V gave up 6 bases and J gave up 3 bases, with 31 bases separating them. CDR3 DNA: TGCAGTGCCAAGTGTCCAGGACACCTCACAGATACGCCAACAGATACGCAGTATTTT. It codes for CSAKCPGHLTDTPTDTQYF.

This clonotype showed up many times. The CDR3 loop reads CASSPPTSGGSSYNEQFF. In DNA form, the CDR3 reads TGTGCCAGCAGCCCGCCGACTAGCGGGGGGTCTTCCTACAATGAGCAGTTCTTC. The V gene is TRBV7-9, the J gene TRBJ2-1, with 13 bases fitting TRBD2. V gave up 5 bases and J gave up 1 base; unmatched junction bases: 8. This CDR3 has 18 amino acids. CDR1 is SEHNR and CDR2 is FQNEAQ in the germline V gene (reference sequence).

This clonotype was seen a few times. The genes are TRBV5-3 and TRBJ2-7; D may match TRBD1 or TRBD2 (5 bases each). TRBV5-3 is recorded as an ORF, its role being uncertain. The germline V and J ends were trimmed by 8 bases and 6 bases, with 15 bases remaining between them. This CDR3 spans 12 amino acids. The CDR3 sequence is CASSAGTGEQYF. The CDR3 DNA sequence: TGTGCCAGCAGCGCAGGGACGGGCGAGCAGTACTTC.

This clonotype turned up a few times. The V gene is TRBV6-6, the J gene TRBJ2-3, with unresolved D. The germline gives CDR1 MNHNY, CDR2 SVGAGI (reference sequence). The CDR3 spans 13 residues. Trimming stripped 0 bases from V and 11 bases from J, with 12 bases between. Here the CDR3 DNA reads TGTGCCAGCAGTTACTCCTTCCGCGGAGTGCAGTATTTT. Translation: CASSYSFRGVQYF.

The chain is built from TRBV29-1 and TRBJ2-5; a weak D match, TRBD1 (6 bases). The CDR3 consists of 13 residues. CDR1 is SQVTM and CDR2 is ANQGSEA in the germline V gene. Trimming left V 4 bases short and J 7 bases short, with 16 bases between. In nucleotides, the CDR3 is TGCAGCGTTGGGCCGACAGGTGAGGGGACCCAGTACTTC. This translates into CSVGPTGEGTQYF. Supplemented by reference TRBV29-1 and TRBJ2-5, the full variable domain reads SAVISQKPSRDICQRGTSLTIQCQVDSQVTMMFWYRQQPGQSLTLIATANQGSEATYESGFVIDKFPISRPNLTFSTLTVSNMSPEDSSIYLCSVGPTGEGTQYFGPGTRLLVL.

The chain links TRBV5-1 to TRBJ2-7; D is uncertain. Trimming stripped 0 bases from V and 5 bases from J, with 12 bases between. The CDR3 loop spans 14 amino acids. Germline loops: CDR1 SGHRS, CDR2 YFSETQ. The CDR3 DNA sequence: TGCGCCAGCAGCTTGGGGCTGTGGCCGGACGAGCAGTACTTC. Protein product: CASSLGLWPDEQYF.

This rearrangement joins TRBV19 to TRBJ2-5; D not resolved. V gave up 3 bases and J gave up 3 bases, with 14 bases separating them. CDR3 length: 15 residues. Germline V gene lookup returns CDR1 LNHDA and CDR2 SQIVND (reference sequence). DNA of the CDR3: TGTGCCAGTAGTATGCCGGCACCTCAGGAAGAGACCCAGTACTTC. It is translated as CASSMPAPQEETQYF. The whole variable domain, remainder taken from reference TRBV19 and TRBJ2-5, is DGGITQSPKYLFRKEGQNVTLSCEQNLNHDAMYWYRQDPGQGLRLIYYSQIVNDFQKGDIAEGYSVSREKKESFPLTVTSAQKNPTAFYLCASSMPAPQEETQYFGPGTRLLVL.

This clonotype appeared a few times. The rearrangement uses TRBV29-1 and TRBJ2-2; D gene ambiguous. V was pared by 0 bases and J by 4 bases, with 9 bases between. The CDR3 spans 14 residues. Germline V gene data show CDR1 as SQVTM and CDR2 as ANQGSEA. CDR3 amino acids: CSVEEGSGTGELFF. CDR3 coding DNA: TGCAGCGTTGAAGAAGGATCAGGCACCGGGGAGCTGTTTTTT.

This clonotype was counted a few times. The chain recombines TRBV7-3 with TRBJ2-2, with TRBD1 matching over 8 bases. Germline CDR1 SGHTA, CDR2 FQGTGA. The CDR3 totals 16 residues. The junction had 9 bases not matched to a gene; V was cut back by 2 bases and J by 7 bases. CDR3 sequence: CASSLPYGQGNGELFF. As DNA, the CDR3 is TGTGCCAGCAGCTTACCCTATGGACAGGGTAACGGGGAGCTGTTTTTT. Together with reference TRBV7-3 and TRBJ2-2, the CDR3 gives the full variable domain: GAGVSQTPSNKVTEKGKYVELRCDPISGHTALYWYRQSLGQGPEFLIYFQGTGAADDSGLPNDRFFAVRPEGSVSTLKIQRTERGDSAVYLCASSLPYGQGNGELFFGEGSRLTVL.

This clonotype has a handful of counts. V and J are TRBV28 and TRBJ1-4, with D possibly being TRBD1 (5 bases). CDR1 MDHEN and CDR2 SYDVKM come from the germline V gene. V was shortened by 1 base and J by 3 bases, with 9 bases between the two germline ends. CDR3 length: 15 residues. In nucleotides, the CDR3 is TGTGCCAGCAGTTTATCGGCAGGGCCTAATGAAAAACTGTTTTTT. Translation: CASSLSAGPNEKLFF.

This clonotype has a handful of counts. Written as DNA, the CDR3 is TGTGCCAGCAGCCCCGGGCTCTACGAGCAGTACTTC. Translation gives CASSPGLYEQYF. The J gene is TRBJ2-7, the V gene TRBV7-9, with D unclear. The CDR3 consists of 12 residues. V was shortened by 5 bases and J by 3 bases, with 8 bases between the two germline ends. CDR1 and CDR2 from the germline V gene are SEHNR and FQNEAQ (reference sequence).

This clonotype was recorded many times. Here the CDR3 DNA reads TGTGCCAGCAGCTTAGAGGACACGACTTTAGGGGTGTTTTTT. The encoded protein is CASSLEDTTLGVFF. The chain couples TRBV11-2 to TRBJ1-4; tentatively, D is TRBD1 (5 bases). Looked up from germline, CDR1 is SGHAT and CDR2 is FQNNGV. The length of the CDR3 is 14 residues. V lost 0 bases to trimming and J lost 15 bases, with 17 bases between them.

In its sample, this clonotype was seen a few times. The chain links TRBV6-2 or TRBV6-3 to TRBJ1-1, with TRBD1 matching over 9 bases. CDR1 and CDR2 (germline): MNHEY, SVGEGT. The CDR3 loop spans 14 amino acids. V trimming: 4 bases; J trimming: 3 bases; junction bases outside the gene matches: 3. CDR3 in amino acids: CASSWGQGHTEAFF. The DNA for the CDR3 is TGTGCCAGCAGTTGGGGACAGGGCCACACTGAAGCTTTCTTT.

This sequence joins TRBV5-4 and TRBJ1-1; D call uncertain. CDR1 and CDR2 from the germline V gene are SGHNT and YYREEE (reference sequence). This CDR3 spans 11 amino acids. Between the trimmed V and J ends, which lost 3 bases and 12 bases, there was a span of 12 bases. CDR3 in DNA: TGTGCCAGCAGCTACTCGTCAGTGACTTTCTTT. Protein sequence: CASSYSSVTFF.

This clonotype appeared a few times. J is TRBJ2-7 and V is TRBV20-1, with TRBD2 identical over 7 bases. CDR3 length: 16 residues. Germline lookup yields CDR1 DFQATT and CDR2 SNEGSKA (reference sequence). V lost 0 bases, J lost 0 bases, and 8 bases stayed unmatched. CDR3 bases: TGCAGTGCTAGAGATGACGCGGGGGTGGCCTCCTACGAGCAGTACTTC. Translating it yields CSARDDAGVASYEQYF.

The table lists this clonotype with many counts. This chain connects TRBV7-9 to TRBJ1-1; D uncertain. Germline V gene sequence: CDR1 SEHNR, CDR2 FQNEAQ (reference sequence). Trimming stripped 8 bases from V and 6 bases from J, with 7 bases between. The CDR3 spans 10 residues. CDR3 nucleotides: TGTGCCAGCGGAGGGTCTGAAGCTTTCTTT. This encodes CASGGSEAFF. The whole variable domain, filled in from reference TRBV7-9 and TRBJ1-1, reads DTGVSQNPRHKITKRGQNVTFRCDPISEHNRLYWYRQTLGQGPEFLTYFQNEAQLEKSRLLSDRFSAERPKGSFSTLEIQRTEQGDSAMYLCASGGSEAFFGQGTRLTVV.

The chain has TRBV29-1 and TRBJ2-1; D is unresolved. Germline loops: CDR1 SQVTM, CDR2 ANQGSEA. The length of the CDR3 is 13 residues. V dropped 3 bases and J dropped 7 bases, with 13 bases sitting between them. The CDR3 region is CSVDNSLTNEQFF. CDR3 coding DNA: TGCAGCGTTGATAACAGTCTTACAAATGAGCAGTTCTTC.

As concerns this clonotype: A single base separates this from a much larger clone, so it may be a read error. The chain uses TRBV11-2 and TRBJ2-7, with unresolved D. Deletions cut 5 bases from V and 3 bases from J, with 5 bases between. Per germline, CDR1 SGHAT and CDR2 FQNNGV. The CDR3 length is 11 residues. CDR3 DNA: TGTGCCAGCAGCGCCGACTACGAGCAGTACTTC. Protein: CASSADYEQYF. Together with reference TRBV11-2 and TRBJ2-7, the CDR3 gives the full variable domain: EAGVAQSPRYKIIEKRQSVAFWCNPISGHATLYWYQQILGQGPKLLIQFQNNGVVDDSQLPKDRFSAERLKGVDSTLKIQPAKLEDSAVYLCASSADYEQYFGPGTRLTVT.

The V gene is TRBV19, the J gene TRBJ2-7; possibly TRBD1 or TRBD2 for D (5 bases each). The germline gives CDR1 LNHDA, CDR2 SQIVND (reference sequence). The CDR3 runs 14 residues. V lost 5 bases and J 6 bases, leaving 17 bases between the germline ends. The CDR3 nucleotides are TGTGCCAGTAGTCCCGGTTGGGGGTTTGGCGAGCAGTACTTC. Amino acids: CASSPGWGFGEQYF.